A selection of T cell receptor beta chains follows, all from one sample in a study of spatial heterogeneity in lung cancer. TCRdb fed the 5' RACE reads into MiXCR, producing one record per CDR3 protein. Counted here are tens of thousands of distinct CDR3 sequences, 7% occurring once; the ten biggest clones make up around 15%. Sequenced material: PBMCs, taken at surgery. The receptors originated from a male donor with early-stage non-small cell lung cancer. The CDR3 runs from the conserved cysteine through the conserved F or W. Each record gives: D gene, J gene, V gene, CDR3 length, CDR3 protein. The D gene is left open where the match is weak.

NA TRBJ2-2 TRBV5-6 19 CASSRGGTGIYTNTGELFF
TRBD1 TRBJ1-1 TRBV29-1 12 CSARQGPTEAFF
TRBD2 TRBJ2-1 TRBV10-1 13 CASSASGDNEQFF
NA TRBJ2-3 TRBV20-1 13 CSARDFPVDTQYF
NA TRBJ1-5 TRBV10-3 15 CAIGTGDYSNQPQHF
NA TRBJ1-6 TRBV27 15 CASRSGVGPNSPLHF
NA TRBJ1-6 TRBV5-1 15 CASSLGGKEGFTLHF
NA TRBJ2-3 TRBV20-1 16 CSAPPQSAHSTDTQYF
NA TRBJ2-4 TRBV5-8 15 CASSQGQGYLNIQYF
NA TRBJ2-2 TRBV10-3 14 CAISEPRKSGELFF
NA TRBJ2-3 TRBV27 15 CASSYRDPFTDTQYF
NA TRBJ1-3 TRBV12-3/TRBV12-4 16 CASSLEGRSSGNTIYF
TRBD1 TRBJ2-2 TRBV11-2 16 CASSQGQGIWTGELFF
NA TRBJ1-4 TRBV7-9 17 CASSPTGTPVLTEKLFF
NA TRBJ2-1 TRBV3-1 13 CASSRDFNNEQFF
TRBD2 TRBJ2-1 TRBV12-3/TRBV12-4 13 CASNLLAGDEQFF
NA TRBJ2-2 TRBV9 15 CASSVEARYTGELFF
NA TRBJ1-5 TRBV2 16 CASSAVNREVGQPQHF
NA TRBJ2-5 TRBV7-9 13 CASSLEGVPTQYF
NA TRBJ1-1 TRBV9 15 CASSPGGGTDTEAFF
NA TRBJ2-3 TRBV6-1 12 CASTSNIDTQYF
TRBD2 TRBJ2-1 TRBV5-6 15 CASSLAEREMFGQFF
NA TRBJ2-1 TRBV6-2/TRBV6-3 17 CASSYSDNGGAYNEQFF
NA TRBJ2-5 TRBV5-6 15 CASSSPGTPRETQYF
NA TRBJ1-2 TRBV12-3/TRBV12-4 14 CASSPQGLYYGYTF
NA TRBJ1-4 TRBV2 12 CASSEEHEKLFF
TRBD1 TRBJ1-5 TRBV4-2 16 CASSHVDRGGNQPQHF
NA TRBJ1-2 TRBV10-3 14 CAISPQTGYYGYTF
NA TRBJ2-2 TRBV28 11 CASENTGELFF
NA TRBJ2-5 TRBV5-1 20 CASSLTYSGRDNFERETQYF
NA TRBJ2-1 TRBV12-3/TRBV12-4 12 CASTQGYNEQFF
NA TRBJ1-2 TRBV12-3/TRBV12-4 13 CASSFLNSYGYTF